These 3 T cell receptor beta chains originate from one sample sequenced in a study of T cells in Graves' hyperthyroidism and ophthalmopathy. Amplified regions were TCR beta CDR3 sequences from RNA transcripts. Initially, a first-round RT-PCR of the TCR CDR3 employed the HTBI primer set. TCRdb re-analysed the multiplex PCR reads in MiXCR, keeping a single row per CDR3 protein. The data show nearly 250,000 distinct CDR3 sequences, with roughly 17% seen just once and around 26% held by the top ten. Sequencing was carried out using blood. The receptors come from a woman aged 18-29 years with Graves' ophthalmopathy.

The chain couples TRBV16 to TRBJ2-7; no clear D gene. The germline gives CDR1 KGHSY, CDR2 FQNENV. Trimming took off 4 bases at V and 3 bases at J, with 10 bases between the two ends. This CDR3 comprises 13 residues. CDR3 nucleotide sequence: TGTGCCAGCAGCCCCAAGATGATCTACGAGCAGTACTTC. The encoded protein is CASSPKMIYEQYF.

This clonotype was seen many times. The rearrangement uses TRBV6-4 and TRBJ1-5; 9 positions agree with TRBD1. The CDR3 consists of 14 residues. Germline CDR1 is MRHNA and CDR2 is SNTAGT. The V gene end was trimmed by 2 bases and the J gene end by 6 bases; junction bases not matched to a gene: 2. The CDR3 region is CASSDGTGSQPQHF. For the CDR3, the DNA is TGTGCCAGCAGTGACGGGACAGGGTCTCAGCCCCAGCATTTT.

This clonotype occurred many times. The rearrangement joins TRBV7-6 to TRBJ2-2, with TRBD1 identical over 11 bases. Germline CDR1 and CDR2: SGHVS and FNYEAQ. J lost 6 bases, V lost 5 bases, and 5 bases had no gene match. The CDR3 length is 15 residues. The CDR3: CASSKGQGGPGELFF. Here the CDR3 DNA reads TGTGCCAGCAGCAAGGGACAGGGGGGCCCCGGGGAGCTGTTTTTT.